Listed below are T cell receptor beta chains from one sample, sequenced in a study of T cells in localized non-small cell lung cancer. Assay used: immunoSEQ multiplex PCR; TCRdb lists only in-frame clones, some missing. The repertoire holds roughly 31,000 clones, with 70% to 90% as singletons. This material consisted of peripheral blood, taken before any cancer treatment. The receptors stem from a woman aged 40-75 years with stage I lung adenocarcinoma. CDR3s include the opening cysteine and the closing phenylalanine or tryptophan. Fields, in order: CDR3 length, V gene, clone size, J gene, D gene, CDR3 DNA, CDR3 protein. D genes are given only for firm matches. Expanded clones are given a class, and other clones once, few, many or no size at all.

cdr3_length: 16
v_call: TRBV5-4
clone_size: .
j_call: TRBJ2-7
d_call: .
cdr3_nt: TGTGCCAGCAGCTTGGCTGGGGGCGTCAGGTCCTACGAGCAGTACTTC
cdr3_aa: CASSLAGGVRSYEQYF

cdr3_length: 16
v_call: TRBV10-2
clone_size: .
j_call: TRBJ2-1
d_call: TRBD2
cdr3_nt: TGCGCCAGTGCGACTAGCGCTTCGAGCTCCTACAATGAGCAGTTCTTC
cdr3_aa: CASATSASSSYNEQFF

cdr3_length: 14
v_call: TRBV7-9
clone_size: once
j_call: TRBJ2-7
d_call: .
cdr3_nt: TGTGCCAGCAGCCTCCCGGGACAAAGGAGCGAGCAGTACTTC
cdr3_aa: CASSLPGQRSEQYF

cdr3_length: 14
v_call: TRBV7-2
clone_size: once
j_call: TRBJ1-4
d_call: .
cdr3_nt: TGTGCCAGCAGCTTCTCAACAACTAATGAAAAACTGTTTTTT
cdr3_aa: CASSFSTTNEKLFF

cdr3_length: 13
v_call: TRBV5-6
clone_size: .
j_call: TRBJ2-3
d_call: .
cdr3_nt: TGTGCCAGCAGCTCCCCCGCCGAGGATACGCAGTATTTT
cdr3_aa: CASSSPAEDTQYF

cdr3_length: 12
v_call: TRBV5-5
clone_size: .
j_call: TRBJ1-5
d_call: .
cdr3_nt: TGTGCCAGCAGCTTGGTCGCCGGGCCCCAGCATTTT
cdr3_aa: CASSLVAGPQHF

cdr3_length: 15
v_call: TRBV28
clone_size: .
j_call: TRBJ2-1
d_call: TRBD1
cdr3_nt: TGTGCCAGCAGCTCCCTGGACAGGGGGCGGAATGAGCAGTTCTTC
cdr3_aa: CASSSLDRGRNEQFF

cdr3_length: 16
v_call: TRBV27
clone_size: .
j_call: TRBJ1-1
d_call: .
cdr3_nt: TGTGCCAGCAGTCTAAGGACAGCAAATATGAACACTGAAGCTTTCTTT
cdr3_aa: CASSLRTANMNTEAFF

cdr3_length: 15
v_call: TRBV7-3
clone_size: once
j_call: TRBJ1-1
d_call: TRBD1
cdr3_nt: TGTGCCAGCAGCTCTTCGACAGGGCGGAACACTGAAGCTTTCTTT
cdr3_aa: CASSSSTGRNTEAFF

cdr3_length: 19
v_call: TRBV7-9
clone_size: .
j_call: TRBJ2-3
d_call: TRBD2
cdr3_nt: TGTGCCAGCAGCTACGGGACTAGCGGGGGGGCACTTGCGGCAGATACGCAGTATTTT
cdr3_aa: CASSYGTSGGALAADTQYF

cdr3_length: 15
v_call: TRBV4-1
clone_size: once
j_call: TRBJ1-1
d_call: .
cdr3_nt: TGCGCCAGCAGCCCACATAAAGGACAGAGGACTGAAGCTTTCTTT
cdr3_aa: CASSPHKGQRTEAFF

cdr3_length: 14
v_call: TRBV7-2
clone_size: .
j_call: TRBJ2-1
d_call: TRBD2
cdr3_nt: TGTGCCAGCAGCCTAGCGGGTCCAGTCAATGAGCAGTTCTTC
cdr3_aa: CASSLAGPVNEQFF

cdr3_length: 13
v_call: TRBV19
clone_size: .
j_call: TRBJ2-3
d_call: .
cdr3_nt: TGTGCCAGTACCGTGTTCGGGACAGATACGCAGTATTTT
cdr3_aa: CASTVFGTDTQYF

cdr3_length: 17
v_call: TRBV5-5
clone_size: .
j_call: TRBJ1-3
d_call: .
cdr3_nt: TGTGCCAGCAGCTTGTTCTCATTCGGGGATACTGGAAACACCATATATTTT
cdr3_aa: CASSLFSFGDTGNTIYF

cdr3_length: 16
v_call: TRBV9
clone_size: few
j_call: TRBJ2-2
d_call: .
cdr3_nt: TGTGCCAGCAGCGTAGCTCCACAGGGATCGGCCGGGGAGCTGTTTTTT
cdr3_aa: CASSVAPQGSAGELFF

cdr3_length: 14
v_call: TRBV4-3
clone_size: few
j_call: TRBJ1-6
d_call: .
cdr3_nt: TGCGCCAGCAGCCAAGATAACAGCAATTCACCCCTCCACTTT
cdr3_aa: CASSQDNSNSPLHF

cdr3_length: 13
v_call: TRBV10-3
clone_size: .
j_call: TRBJ1-1
d_call: .
cdr3_nt: TGTGCCATCGGGGAGGGGATGAACACTGAAGCTTTCTTT
cdr3_aa: CAIGEGMNTEAFF